This T cell receptor (beta chain) was recovered during a study of beta chain features in type 1 diabetes. Across the whole study: In age, gender and cell yields, patients were similar to healthy donors.

Staining for CD45RO/CCR7/CD25/CD127/CD95/CD27 allowed sorting of CD4+ naive, central memory, regulatory and stem cell-like memory cells. The whole isolated RNA underwent reverse transcription, so sequencing captured expressed TCRB transcripts. Only in-frame clones appear in the TCRdb table, and some are missing; sequencing was by immunoSEQ multiplex PCR. The sample contains about 140,000 clones, 9% to 10% of which appear only once. Germline assignment: CDR1 MNHNY and CDR2 SVGAGI (reference sequence). There are 14 residues in the CDR3. The junction had 11 bases not matched to a gene; V was cut back by 5 bases and J by 8 bases. This clone appeared a few times.

J is TRBJ1-2 and V is TRBV6-6; TRBD1 matches at 7 bases. This receptor was obtained from a woman aged 40-49 years in good health. Sequenced material: central memory CD4+ T cells from blood. The CDR3 bases are TGTGCCAGCAGTCATAAAAACCAGGGGGGCGGCTACACCTTC. This sequence encodes CASSHKNQGGGYTF.